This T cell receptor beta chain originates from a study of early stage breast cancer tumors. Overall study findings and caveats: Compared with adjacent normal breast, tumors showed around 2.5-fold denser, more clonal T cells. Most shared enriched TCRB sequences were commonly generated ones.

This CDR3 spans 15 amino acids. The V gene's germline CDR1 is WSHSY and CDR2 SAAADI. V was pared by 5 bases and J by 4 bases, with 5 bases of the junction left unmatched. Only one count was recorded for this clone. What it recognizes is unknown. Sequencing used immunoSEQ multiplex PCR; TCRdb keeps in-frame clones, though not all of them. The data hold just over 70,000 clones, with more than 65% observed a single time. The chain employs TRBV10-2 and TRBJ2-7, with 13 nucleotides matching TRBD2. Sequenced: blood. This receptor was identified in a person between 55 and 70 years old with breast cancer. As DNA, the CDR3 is TGCGCCAGCAGTCCCGGACTAGCGGGAGAGTACGAGCAGTACTTC. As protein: CASSPGLAGEYEQYF.